These 20 T cell receptor beta chains were all obtained from the same sample, sequenced in a study of molecular identifiers for immune sequencing clone quantification. TCRdb passed the PCR reads through MiXCR, listing each CDR3 protein once. The sample contains 300,000 to 400,000 distinct CDR3 sequences, roughly 24% of which appear only once. The specimen was naive CD8+ T cells from blood, with Jurkat cell RNA spiked in. Specified subset: FACS-sorted CD8+CD4-CCR7+CD45RA+ naive T cells. Source of these receptors: a human donor in good health. Some libraries in this study had Jurkat cell RNA spiked in.

A few counts support this clonotype. The J gene is TRBJ2-3, the V gene TRBV7-9; D remains unclear. V was cut by 4 bases and J by 2 bases, with 16 bases left in between. The CDR3 runs 16 residues. Per the germline V gene, CDR1 is SEHNR and CDR2 is FQNEAQ (reference sequence). CDR3 coding DNA: TGTGCCAGCAGCTGGGGTTTAGTGGTGGACACAGATACGCAGTATTTT. Amino acids: CASSWGLVVDTDTQYF.

The chain links TRBV6-5 to TRBJ2-2; 14 nucleotides align to TRBD2. V shed 6 bases and J 1 base; nucleotides not matched to a gene: 1. Looked up from germline, CDR1 is MNHEY and CDR2 is SVGAGI. The CDR3 extends over 16 amino acids. This CDR3 reads CASSGLAGGNTGELFF. Written as DNA, the CDR3 is TGTGCCAGCAGCGGACTAGCGGGGGGGAACACCGGGGAGCTGTTTTTT.

This clonotype was seen a handful of times. The chain has TRBV27 and TRBJ2-4, with D perhaps being TRBD1 or TRBD2 (6 bases each). The V gene lost 3 bases and the J gene lost 0 bases, with 15 bases spanning the gap. In germline, CDR1 is MNHEY, CDR2 SMNVEV (reference sequence). The CDR3 loop spans 17 amino acids. CDR3 protein: CASSFGGPARAKNIQYF. The DNA for the CDR3 is TGTGCCAGCAGTTTCGGGGGCCCGGCTCGAGCCAAAAACATTCAGTACTTC.

As regards this clonotype: This may come from a read error, since a much larger clone is one base off. This CDR3 is missing its conserved last phenylalanine or tryptophan, likely due to a read error. The chain is built from TRBV7-9 and TRBJ2-3; D gene uncertain. V lost 7 bases to trimming and J lost 2 bases, with 16 bases between them. This CDR3 comprises 15 residues. CDR1 and CDR2 (germline): SEHNR, FQNEAQ (reference sequence). This CDR3 is CASIHVQEYTDTQYL. CDR3 nucleotide sequence: TGTGCCAGCATCCACGTCCAGGAATACACAGATACGCAGTATCTT.

The rearrangement joins TRBV29-1 to TRBJ2-5, with 12 bases lining up with TRBD1. After removal of 6 bases from V and 4 bases from J, the junction contained 9 bases not matched to a gene. This CDR3 contains 15 residues. Germline V gene lookup returns CDR1 SQVTM and CDR2 ANQGSEA. CDR3 DNA: TGCAGCGTGAATGGGGACAGGGGGCAGCGAGAGACCCAGTACTTC. Its protein product is CSVNGDRGQRETQYF.

The table lists this clonotype with a few counts. The chain recombines TRBV13 with TRBJ2-7, with a weak D call TRBD2 (5 bases). Germline CDR1 is PRHDT and CDR2 is FYEKMQ (reference sequence). Trimming stripped 3 bases from V and 2 bases from J, with 8 bases between. The CDR3 totals 13 residues. CDR3 nucleotide sequence: TGTGCCAGCAGCTTCGGGGATGCCTACGAGCAGTACTTC. Translating it yields CASSFGDAYEQYF.

The CDR3: CASSPWTSAEETQYF. Here the CDR3 DNA reads TGTGCCAGCAGTCCCTGGACTAGCGCGGAAGAGACCCAGTACTTC. The V call is TRBV27, the J call TRBJ2-5, with 9 nucleotides matching TRBD2. The CDR3 sequence is 15 residues long. The ends lost 5 bases at V and 3 bases at J; junction bases unmatched: 7. The germline V gene encodes CDR1 MNHEY and CDR2 SMNVEV (reference sequence).

In its sample, this clonotype was seen many times. The chain recombines TRBV7-9 with TRBJ1-5; D gene uncertain. CDR1 is SEHNR, CDR2 FQNEAQ, per germline (reference sequence). The V end was cut by 1 base, the J end by 0 bases, with 4 bases between. The CDR3 extends over 14 amino acids. CDR3 in amino acids: CASSLVGSNQPQHF. The CDR3 nucleotides are TGTGCCAGCAGCTTAGTGGGTAGCAATCAGCCCCAGCATTTT. Full variable domain (outside the CDR3, taken from reference TRBV7-9 and TRBJ1-5): DTGVSQNPRHKITKRGQNVTFRCDPISEHNRLYWYRQTLGQGPEFLTYFQNEAQLEKSRLLSDRFSAERPKGSFSTLEIQRTEQGDSAMYLCASSLVGSNQPQHFGDGTRLSIL.

This CDR3 is CASSGFSLLAANVLTF. In DNA form, the CDR3 reads TGTGCCAGCAGCGGTTTCTCACTTCTGGCTGCCAACGTCCTGACTTTC. The genes are TRBV11-2 and TRBJ2-6; D gene unclear. The CDR3 contains 16 residues. Trimming took off 5 bases at V and 7 bases at J, with 18 bases between the two ends. The germline V gene encodes CDR1 SGHAT and CDR2 FQNNGV.

There are many counts of this clonotype. This rearrangement joins TRBV6-1 to TRBJ2-7; D is perhaps TRBD1 (5 bases). The CDR3 runs to 14 residues. V was pared by 3 bases and J by 3 bases, with 12 bases between. CDR1 is MNHNS and CDR2 is SASEGT in the germline V gene. The CDR3 DNA is TGTGCCAGCAGTGACACAGGCCCCCTCTACGAGCAGTACTTC. It encodes CASSDTGPLYEQYF.

This clonotype has just a few counts. The chain has TRBV19 and TRBJ2-3, with TRBD1 identical over 7 bases. The CDR3 extends over 15 amino acids. Trimming removed 1 base from V and 4 bases from J; junction bases left unmatched: 5. The germline V gene has CDR1 LNHDA and CDR2 SQIVND (reference sequence). CDR3 coding DNA: TGTGCCAGTAGTATAGTTACAGGGGCCCCAGATACGCAGTATTTT. It codes for CASSIVTGAPDTQYF.

The count of this clonotype is one. Being one base from a much bigger clone, this may be a read error. The genes are TRBV28 and TRBJ2-7; D is unclear. The ends were cut back, 3 bases at V and 6 bases at J, with 15 bases in the middle. The CDR3 totals 14 residues. The V gene's germline CDR1 is MDHEN and CDR2 SYDVKM. CDR3 residues: CASSFGPNTCEQYF. The CDR3, as DNA: TGTGCCAGCAGTTTCGGCCCAAATACCTGCGAGCAGTACTTC. Looking up the rest from reference TRBV28 and TRBJ2-7 gives the full variable domain: DVKVTQSSRYLVKRTGEKVFLECVQDMDHENMFWYRQDPGLGLRLIYFSYDVKMKEKGDIPEGYSVSREKKERFSLILESASTNQTSMYLCASSFGPNTCEQYFGPGTRLTVT.

Concerning this clonotype itself: Being one base from a much bigger clone, this may be a read error. The chain joins TRBV27 to TRBJ1-1, with D uncertain. Germline CDR1 reads MNHEY; CDR2 reads SMNVEV (reference sequence). V lost 4 bases, J lost 0 bases, and 9 bases lay in between. There are 14 residues in the CDR3. For the CDR3, the DNA is TGTGCCAGCAGTTATCAGAGGCTGAACACTGAAGCTTTCTTT. Translated: CASSYQRLNTEAFF.

This clonotype has only a few counts. The rearrangement joins TRBV24-1 to TRBJ1-1; D uncertain. Trimming took off 3 bases at V and 2 bases at J, with 9 bases between the two ends. The CDR3 loop spans 14 amino acids. In germline, CDR1 is KGHDR, CDR2 SFDVKD. The CDR3, as DNA: TGTGCCACCAGTGATAACCACCCAAACACTGAAGCTTTCTTT. Translating gives CATSDNHPNTEAFF.

This clonotype has at least ten counts. Written as DNA, the CDR3 is TGTGCCAGCAGCTCGAGGACAGGGCTCGAGCAGTACTTC. It is translated as CASSSRTGLEQYF. The gene calls are TRBV7-9 and TRBJ2-7, with 8 bases fitting TRBD1. Germline lookup yields CDR1 SEHNR and CDR2 FQNEAQ (reference sequence). V was clipped by 4 bases and J by 6 bases; unmatched bases: 5. This CDR3 is 13 amino acids long.

V is TRBV5-6 and J is TRBJ2-7, with 7 positions matching TRBD1. The CDR3 totals 18 residues. The V segment lost 4 bases and the J segment 0 bases; nucleotides outside the gene matches: 16. In germline, CDR1 is SGHDT, CDR2 YYEEEE. In DNA form, the CDR3 reads TGTGCCAGCAGCGTACTACCGGGACAGCTCACGGGCTCCTACGAGCAGTACTTC. This sequence encodes CASSVLPGQLTGSYEQYF.

A single count supports this clonotype. The chain recombines TRBV28 with TRBJ1-1; D may be TRBD1 (6 bases). This CDR3 has 14 amino acids. Trimming removed 4 bases from V and 5 bases from J, with 14 bases in between. Germline CDR1 is MDHEN and CDR2 is SYDVKM. CDR3: CASSWRGGRTEAFF. CDR3 sequence (DNA): TGTGCCAGCAGTTGGCGCGGGGGGCGAACTGAAGCTTTCTTT.

This clonotype was observed a handful of times. The chain is built from TRBV4-1 and TRBJ1-5; D is unclear. Trimming cost V 0 bases and J 7 bases, with 7 bases left between them. Germline V CDR1 and CDR2: MGHRA, YSYEKL. The CDR3 is 13 amino acids. The CDR3 coding sequence is TGCGCCAGCAGCCAAGATCATGAACAGCCCCAGCATTTT. It translates to CASSQDHEQPQHF.

A few counts support this clonotype. The rearrangement uses TRBV28 and TRBJ2-7; 8 nucleotides agree with TRBD1. Unmatched junction bases numbered 5, after V lost 5 bases and J lost 2 bases. Germline CDR1 and CDR2: MDHEN and SYDVKM. The CDR3 loop spans 14 amino acids. The CDR3: CASSRQGSPYEQYF. The CDR3 nucleotides read TGTGCCAGCAGTCGACAGGGGTCCCCCTACGAGCAGTACTTC.

At least ten counts were recorded for this clonotype. CDR3 in amino acids: CSVRTPNTGELFF. CDR3 bases: TGCAGCGTTAGGACACCGAACACCGGGGAGCTGTTTTTT. The chain links TRBV29-1 to TRBJ2-2; the D gene is possibly TRBD1 (5 bases). CDR3 length: 13 residues. V was cut by 5 bases and J by 0 bases, with 7 bases left in between. CDR1 SQVTM and CDR2 ANQGSEA come from the germline V gene.